These T cell receptor beta chains were read from a single sample in a study of blood T cell repertoires in COVID-19. Sequencing used immunoSEQ multiplex PCR; TCRdb keeps in-frame clones, though not all of them. The data hold fewer than 110,000 clones, with about 90% observed a single time. The material sequenced was peripheral blood. Receptors were obtained from a woman in her twenties or thirties with acute or convalescent COVID-19. Both conserved end residues are part of each CDR3. A D gene is named only where the DNA matches it firmly. Size is omitted from some rows. Given values are once, few, many or a class for expanded clones.

15	NA	TRBV6-5	NA	TRBJ2-7	TGTGCCAGCAGTTACCCCCGCGAGGTCGTCTACGAGCAGTACTTC	CASSYPREVVYEQYF
16	NA	TRBV7-9	NA	TRBJ1-2	TGTGCCAGCAGCCCCGACAATGCAATAGTTAACTATGGCTACACCTTC	CASSPDNAIVNYGYTF
14	TRBD1	TRBV2	NA	TRBJ1-2	TGTGCCAGCAGTGAAGCAGGGGGCGCGGATGGCTACACCTTC	CASSEAGGADGYTF
17	TRBD1	TRBV28	NA	TRBJ1-5	TGTGCCAGCAGCCCGAGCTACGGGACAGGGGGTGTCGCGCCCCAGCATTTT	CASSPSYGTGGVAPQHF
16	TRBD2	TRBV19	NA	TRBJ2-3	TGTGCCAGTAGTATGCCCCCGGGCGGGGGTTTAAGGGGGCAGTATTTT	CASSMPPGGGLRGQYF
15	TRBD1	TRBV7-9	NA	TRBJ1-2	TGTGCCAGCAGCTTTGGGACAGGACAGAACTATGGCTACACCTTC	CASSFGTGQNYGYTF
15	TRBD1	TRBV4-3	NA	TRBJ2-7	TGCGCCAGCAGCCCCGAACCGGGACAGAACTACGAGCAGTACTTC	CASSPEPGQNYEQYF
16	TRBD2	TRBV19	NA	TRBJ2-2	TGTGCCAGTAGTTCTTATAGCGGGAGCCGTGCCGGGGAGCTGTTTTTT	CASSSYSGSRAGELFF
15	NA	TRBV19	NA	TRBJ1-1	TGTGCCAGTAGTCTTACGGTCTTTCGGGGAACTGAAGCTTTCTTT	CASSLTVFRGTEAFF
15	TRBD1	TRBV30	NA	TRBJ1-5	TGTGCCTGGAGTTCGACAGGGCGAAGGAATCAGCCCCAGCATTTT	CAWSSTGRRNQPQHF
17	TRBD2	TRBV6-2/TRBV6-3	NA	TRBJ2-1	TGTGCCAGCAGTTCGACGCGGGGACTAGCGGGCCTCAATGAGCAGTTCTTC	CASSSTRGLAGLNEQFF
18	NA	TRBV7-8	once	TRBJ2-2	TGTGCCAGCAGCTTAGGTGTGAGGGGGTCTTCCTTCGCCGGGGAGCTGTTTTTT	CASSLGVRGSSFAGELFF
20	TRBD2	TRBV5-1	NA	TRBJ2-2	TGCGCCAGCAGCCCCCGCGGGGTAGCGGGGGCCAACAAAGAGACCGGGGAGCTGTTTTTT	CASSPRGVAGANKETGELFF
15	TRBD1	TRBV7-7	NA	TRBJ2-1	TGTGCCAGCAGCCCCGGGACAGGGTTCTACAATGAGCAGTTCTTC	CASSPGTGFYNEQFF
14	TRBD1	TRBV10-3	NA	TRBJ2-1	TGTGCCATCAGCCACCGGGACAGGGGGCATGAGCAGTTCTTC	CAISHRDRGHEQFF
12	NA	TRBV28	NA	TRBJ2-1	TGTGCCAGCAGTTTTTCCGGAAGGGGGCAGTTCTTC	CASSFSGRGQFF
15	NA	TRBV28	few	TRBJ2-2	TGTGCCAGCAGTTTGGAGTTAATTTACACCGGGGAGCTGTTTTTT	CASSLELIYTGELFF
14	TRBD1	TRBV18	NA	TRBJ1-1	TGTGCCAGCTCACCGAGGGACAGGGGGGTTGAAGCTTTCTTT	CASSPRDRGVEAFF
16	NA	TRBV27	once	TRBJ1-6	TGTGCCAGCAGATATGACAGCAGCTCCTATAATTCACCCCTCCACTTT	CASRYDSSSYNSPLHF
12	TRBD1	TRBV30	NA	TRBJ1-6	TGTGCCTGGGACAGGGTCGGTTCACCCCTCCACTTT	CAWDRVGSPLHF
16	NA	TRBV5-5	once	TRBJ2-5	TGTGCCAGCAGCTCCCTACACAACGGCCCGGGAGAGACCCAGTACTTC	CASSSLHNGPGETQYF
12	NA	TRBV19	NA	TRBJ2-3	TGTGCCAGTCAGGGAAGGGCAGATACGCAGTATTTT	CASQGRADTQYF